This T cell receptor (beta chain) originates from a study of blood T cell repertoires in COVID-19. In the study overall: PBMCs, B-cell-depleted T cells, or T cells provided the cDNA or gDNA that made up the material.

The CDR3 extends over 15 amino acids. Germline assignment: CDR1 SGHTA and CDR2 FQGTGA. The V and J ends lost 4 bases and 4 bases respectively, with 16 bases between them. In the authors' methods: Nucleated cell counts were estimated from reference gene primer amplification. Sequencing used immunoSEQ multiplex PCR; TCRdb keeps in-frame clones, though not all of them. V, J and clone size are taken as reported in that table, and D and trimming were inferred from the DNA itself. This sample has 200,000 to 300,000 clones, with 81% found just once. While infection was still active, Seattle patients were enrolled and then followed longitudinally.

This clonotype originated in a woman of 80 years or more with COVID-19, enrolled during active disease. The chain combines TRBV7-3 with TRBJ2-5, with TRBD2 as a possible D gene (6 bases). Sequenced input: peripheral blood. The CDR3 DNA is TGTGCCAGCAGCTCGACCGGGAGCGTAGCAGAGACCCAGTACTTC. Translating it yields CASSSTGSVAETQYF.